This T cell receptor (beta chain) was recovered during a study of tumor-infiltrating lymphocytes in primary liver carcinoma. Overall study findings and caveats: Tumors and blood were compared for top-250-clone fraction, and tumors had the significantly higher value (p = 0.039). It was tumor-adjacent and tumor-blood pairs that overlapped less than tumor region pairs did.

TCR beta cDNA was prepared out of about 510 ng total RNA by means of a constant-region primer. Libraries for TCR beta were built through three nested multiplex PCR rounds, which together made up a slightly modified ARM-PCR procedure. A single record per CDR3 protein comes from TCRdb applying MiXCR to the multiplex PCR reads. The repertoire holds just over 300,000 distinct CDR3 sequences, with around 50% as singletons. For this clonotype: No antigen is known for it.

Researchers drew blood RNA from unsorted whole blood and extracted germline DNA as well. Investigators obtained about 4 milliliters of peripheral blood ahead of surgery. This sequence originates from a woman in her thirties with primary liver carcinoma and hepatitis B virus infection. The specimen was peripheral blood.

The CDR3 region is CASSNGWTSRSYEQYF. CDR3 bases: TGTGCCAGCAGCAACGGATGGACTAGCCGGTCCTACGAGCAGTACTTC. This sequence joins TRBV7-9 and TRBJ2-7, with 8 bases that match TRBD2. The junction had 10 bases not matched to a gene; V was cut back by 5 bases and J by 1 base. In germline, CDR1 is SEHNR, CDR2 FQNEAQ (reference sequence). This CDR3 spans 16 amino acids.